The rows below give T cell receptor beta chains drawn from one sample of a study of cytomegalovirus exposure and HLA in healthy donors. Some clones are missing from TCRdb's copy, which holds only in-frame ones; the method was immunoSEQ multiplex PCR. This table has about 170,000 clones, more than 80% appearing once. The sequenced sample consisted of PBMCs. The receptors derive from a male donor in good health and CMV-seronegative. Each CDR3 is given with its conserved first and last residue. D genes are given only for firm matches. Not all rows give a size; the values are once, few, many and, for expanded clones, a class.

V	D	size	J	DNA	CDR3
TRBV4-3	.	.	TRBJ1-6	TGCGCCAGCAGCCAAGATCCCCCGGGAAGCTCCTATAATTCACCCCTCCACTTT	CASSQDPPGSSYNSPLHF
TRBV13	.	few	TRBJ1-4	TGTGCCAGCAGCTACCAGGGAGAAAAACTGTTTTTT	CASSYQGEKLFF
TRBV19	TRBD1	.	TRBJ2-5	TGTGCCAGTAGTCCCCGACAGGGGGCGGGCCAAGAGACCCAGTACTTC	CASSPRQGAGQETQYF
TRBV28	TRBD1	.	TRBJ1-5	TGTGCCAGCAGACGACAGGGGCTCCTTTATAGCAATCAGCCCCAGCATTTT	CASRRQGLLYSNQPQHF
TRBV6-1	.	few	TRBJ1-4	TGTGCCAGCAGTGAACTGGCGGGGTTAAACGAAAAACTGTTTTTT	CASSELAGLNEKLFF
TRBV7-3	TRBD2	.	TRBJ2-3	TGTGCCAGCAGCGCATTACTAGCGGGGGAAGATACGCAGTATTTT	CASSALLAGEDTQYF
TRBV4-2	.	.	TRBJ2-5	TGTGCCAGCAGCCAATCGTCTGTGGGGAGAGAGACCCAGTACTTC	CASSQSSVGRETQYF
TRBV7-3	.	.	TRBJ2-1	TGTGCCAGCAGCTTAACGTTGGCCCCCAGGGGTGAGCAGTTCTTC	CASSLTLAPRGEQFF
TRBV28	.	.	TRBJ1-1	TGTGCCAGCAGTACGCGGACAGTAAACACTGAAGCTTTCTTT	CASSTRTVNTEAFF
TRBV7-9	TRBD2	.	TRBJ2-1	TGTGCCAGCAGCTCCGGGACTAGCGGGAATAATGAGCAGTTCTTC	CASSSGTSGNNEQFF
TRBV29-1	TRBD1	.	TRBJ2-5	TGCAGCGTTAATACAGGGGGCGTCGAGACCCAGTACTTC	CSVNTGGVETQYF
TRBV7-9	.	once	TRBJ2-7	TGTGCCAGCAGCTTAGTTGTCTCTAAGGGGGAGCAGTACTTC	CASSLVVSKGEQYF
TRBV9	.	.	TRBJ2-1	TGTGCCAGCAGCGCCAGACTCGGGGGGCGGTCATACAATGAGCAGTTCTTC	CASSARLGGRSYNEQFF
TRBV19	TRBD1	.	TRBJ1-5	TGTGCCAGTAGTGTCGCCGGACAGGGTAATCAGCCCCAGCATTTT	CASSVAGQGNQPQHF
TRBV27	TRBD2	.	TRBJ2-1	TGTGCCAGCAGGGCTAGCGGGAGTGGGGGGAAGCAGTTCTTC	CASRASGSGGKQFF
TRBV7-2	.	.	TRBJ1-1	TGTGCCAGCAGCTTTTCACCGGACACTGAAGCTTTCTTT	CASSFSPDTEAFF
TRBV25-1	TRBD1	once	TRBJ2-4	TGTGCCAGCAGTGCAGACAGGGGTGGCAAAAACATTCAGTACTTC	CASSADRGGKNIQYF
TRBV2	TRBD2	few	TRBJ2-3	TGTGCCAGCAGAGCGACTAGCGCAGATACGCAGTATTTT	CASRATSADTQYF
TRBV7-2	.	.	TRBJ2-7	TGTGCCAGCAGCTTAGGCGGCGGTAGCTCCTACGAGCAGTACTTC	CASSLGGGSSYEQYF
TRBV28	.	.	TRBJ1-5	TGTGCCAGCGGGGTAACCGGGCCACGGAGGGATCAGCCCCAGCATTTT	CASGVTGPRRDQPQHF
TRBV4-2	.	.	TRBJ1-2	TGTGCCAGCAGCCAAGATCAGTGGGGCGAGTCCGGCTACACCTTC	CASSQDQWGESGYTF
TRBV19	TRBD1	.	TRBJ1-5	TGTGCCAGTAGCCCGACAGGGGGGAAGCCCCAGCATTTT	CASSPTGGKPQHF
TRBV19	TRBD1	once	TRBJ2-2	TGTGCCAGTAGTATAGGCCCAGGGGGCGCTTTTTTCACCGGGGAGCTGTTTTTT	CASSIGPGGAFFTGELFF